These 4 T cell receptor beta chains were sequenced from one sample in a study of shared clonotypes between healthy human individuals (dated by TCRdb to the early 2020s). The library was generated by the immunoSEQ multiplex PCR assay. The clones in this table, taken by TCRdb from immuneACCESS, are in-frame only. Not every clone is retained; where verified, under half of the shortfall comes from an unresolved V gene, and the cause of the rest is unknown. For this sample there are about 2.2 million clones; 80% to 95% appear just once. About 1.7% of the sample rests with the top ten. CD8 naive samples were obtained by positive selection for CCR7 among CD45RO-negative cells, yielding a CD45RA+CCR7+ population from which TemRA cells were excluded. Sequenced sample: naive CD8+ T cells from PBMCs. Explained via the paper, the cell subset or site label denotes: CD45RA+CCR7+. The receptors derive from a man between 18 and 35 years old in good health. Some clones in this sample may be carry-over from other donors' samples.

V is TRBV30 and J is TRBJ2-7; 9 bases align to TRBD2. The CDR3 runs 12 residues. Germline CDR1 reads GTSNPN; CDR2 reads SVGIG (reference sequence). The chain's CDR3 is CAFSGGTYEQYF. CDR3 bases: TGTGCTTTTAGCGGGGGTACCTACGAGCAGTACTTC.

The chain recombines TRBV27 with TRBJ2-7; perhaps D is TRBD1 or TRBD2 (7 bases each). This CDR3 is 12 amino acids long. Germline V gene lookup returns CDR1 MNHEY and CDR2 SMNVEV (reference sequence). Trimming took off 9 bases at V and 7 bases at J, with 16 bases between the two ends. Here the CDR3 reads CASWPGGGEQYF. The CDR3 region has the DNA TGTGCCAGTTGGCCAGGGGGAGGGGAGCAGTACTTC.

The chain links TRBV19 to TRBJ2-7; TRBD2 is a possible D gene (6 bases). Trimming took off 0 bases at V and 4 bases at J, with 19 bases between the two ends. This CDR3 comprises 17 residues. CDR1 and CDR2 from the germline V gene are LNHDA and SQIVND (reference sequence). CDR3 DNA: TGTGCCAGTAGTATAGACCTTGGAGGGTTGAATGGGTACGAGCAGTACTTC. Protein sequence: CASSIDLGGLNGYEQYF.

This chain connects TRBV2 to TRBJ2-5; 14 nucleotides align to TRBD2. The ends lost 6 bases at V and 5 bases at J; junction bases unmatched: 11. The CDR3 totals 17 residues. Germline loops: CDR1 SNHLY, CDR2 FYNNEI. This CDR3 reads CASRAGLAGERGETQYF. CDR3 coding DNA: TGTGCCAGCAGGGCGGGACTAGCGGGAGAGAGGGGCGAGACCCAGTACTTC.